This TCR beta chain was captured by sequencing in a study of PD-L1 blockade in urothelial cancer. Study-wide context: Bladder-origin urothelial cancer in males described about 90% of the 29 patients. A median of around 1,500 T cells was found per tumor sample.

Only in-frame clones appear in the TCRdb table, and some are missing; sequencing was by immunoSEQ multiplex PCR. The sample lists fewer than 45,000 clones; just over 35% were seen once. Patients suffered from locally advanced or metastatic urothelial carcinoma. This CDR3 is 13 amino acids long. Trimming removed 8 bases from V and 3 bases from J, with 11 bases in between. CDR1 and CDR2 (germline): LNHDA, SQIVND (reference sequence). The sequence was obtained from a man aged 55 to 69 with urothelial cancer. The chain uses TRBV19 and TRBJ1-5, with a weak D call TRBD1 (6 bases). This specimen consisted of tumor tissue, obtained before atezolizumab (anti-PD-L1) treatment. The CDR3: CASAWDINQPQHF. In nucleotides, the CDR3 is TGTGCCAGTGCCTGGGACATCAATCAGCCCCAGCATTTT.